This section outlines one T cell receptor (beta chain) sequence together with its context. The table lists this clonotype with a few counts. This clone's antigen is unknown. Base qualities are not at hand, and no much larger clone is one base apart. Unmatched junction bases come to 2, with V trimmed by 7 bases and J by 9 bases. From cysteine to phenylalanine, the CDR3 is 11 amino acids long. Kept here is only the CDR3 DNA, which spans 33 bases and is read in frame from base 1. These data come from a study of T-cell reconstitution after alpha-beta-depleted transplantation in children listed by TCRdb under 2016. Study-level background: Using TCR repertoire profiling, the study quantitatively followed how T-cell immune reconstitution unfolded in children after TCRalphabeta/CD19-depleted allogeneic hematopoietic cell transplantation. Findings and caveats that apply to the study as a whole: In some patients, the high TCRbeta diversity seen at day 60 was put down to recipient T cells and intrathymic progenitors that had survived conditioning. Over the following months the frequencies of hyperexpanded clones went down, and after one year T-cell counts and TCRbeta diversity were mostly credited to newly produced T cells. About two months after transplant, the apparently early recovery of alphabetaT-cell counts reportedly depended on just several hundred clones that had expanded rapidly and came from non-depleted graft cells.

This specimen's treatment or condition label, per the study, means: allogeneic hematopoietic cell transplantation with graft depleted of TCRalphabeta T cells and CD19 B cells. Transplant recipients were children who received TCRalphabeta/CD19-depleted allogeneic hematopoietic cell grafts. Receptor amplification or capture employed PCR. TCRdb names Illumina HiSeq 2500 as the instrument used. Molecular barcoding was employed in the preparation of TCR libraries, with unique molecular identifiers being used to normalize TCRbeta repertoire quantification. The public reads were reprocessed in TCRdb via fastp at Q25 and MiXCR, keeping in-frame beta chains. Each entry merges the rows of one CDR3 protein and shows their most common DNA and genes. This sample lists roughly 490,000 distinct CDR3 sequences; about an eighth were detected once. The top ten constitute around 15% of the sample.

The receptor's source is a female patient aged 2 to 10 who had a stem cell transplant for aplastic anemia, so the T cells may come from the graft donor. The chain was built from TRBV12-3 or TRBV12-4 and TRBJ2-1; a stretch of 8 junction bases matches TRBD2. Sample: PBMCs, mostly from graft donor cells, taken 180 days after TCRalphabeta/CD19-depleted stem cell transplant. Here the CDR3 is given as CASTREGEQFF. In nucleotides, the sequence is TGTGCCAGCACTCGGGAGGGTGAGCAGTTCTTC.